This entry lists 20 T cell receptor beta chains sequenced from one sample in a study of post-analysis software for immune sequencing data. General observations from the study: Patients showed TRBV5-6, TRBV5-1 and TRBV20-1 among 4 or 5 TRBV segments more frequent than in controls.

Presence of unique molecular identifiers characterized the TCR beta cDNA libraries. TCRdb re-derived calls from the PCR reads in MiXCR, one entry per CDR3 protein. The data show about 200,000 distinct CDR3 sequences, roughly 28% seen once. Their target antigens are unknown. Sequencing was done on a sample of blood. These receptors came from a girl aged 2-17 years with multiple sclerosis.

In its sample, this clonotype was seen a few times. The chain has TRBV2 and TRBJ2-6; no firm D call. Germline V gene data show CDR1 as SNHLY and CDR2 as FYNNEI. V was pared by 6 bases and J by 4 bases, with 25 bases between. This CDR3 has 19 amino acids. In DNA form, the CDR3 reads TGTGCCAGCAGCTACAACGTCCGGTCAGCGCTCGGGGGGGCCAACGTCCTGACTTTC. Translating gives CASSYNVRSALGGANVLTF. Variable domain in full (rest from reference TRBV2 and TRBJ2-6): EPEVTQTPSHQVTQMGQEVILRCVPISNHLYFYWYRQILGQKVEFLVSFYNNEISEKSEIFDDQFSVERPDGSNFTLKIRSTKLEDSAMYFCASSYNVRSALGGANVLTFGAGSRLTVL.

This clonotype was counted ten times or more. CDR3 nucleotide sequence: TGCGCCAGCAGCCAAGACAGTGCGGGAGGACAAGAGACCCAGTACTTC. Its protein is CASSQDSAGGQETQYF. This chain links TRBV4-1 with TRBJ2-5; 8 nucleotides agree with TRBD2. Germline-derived CDR1 and CDR2 are MGHRA and YSYEKL. This CDR3 is 16 amino acids long. Trimming at V came to 0 bases and at J to 2 bases, leaving 5 bases not matched to a gene.

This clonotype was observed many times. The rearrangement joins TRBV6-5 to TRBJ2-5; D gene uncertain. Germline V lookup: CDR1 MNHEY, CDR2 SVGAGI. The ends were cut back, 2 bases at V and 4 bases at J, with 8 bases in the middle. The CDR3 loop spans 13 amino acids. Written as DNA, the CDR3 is TGTGCCAGCAGTTACCAAAACCGAGAGACCCAGTACTTC. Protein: CASSYQNRETQYF.

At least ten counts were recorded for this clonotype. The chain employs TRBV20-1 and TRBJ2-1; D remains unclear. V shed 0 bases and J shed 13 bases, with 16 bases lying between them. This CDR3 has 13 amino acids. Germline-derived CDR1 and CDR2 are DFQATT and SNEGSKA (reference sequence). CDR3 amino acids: CSARDRLVGEQFF. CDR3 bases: TGCAGTGCTAGAGACCGTCTTGTCGGAGAACAGTTCTTC.

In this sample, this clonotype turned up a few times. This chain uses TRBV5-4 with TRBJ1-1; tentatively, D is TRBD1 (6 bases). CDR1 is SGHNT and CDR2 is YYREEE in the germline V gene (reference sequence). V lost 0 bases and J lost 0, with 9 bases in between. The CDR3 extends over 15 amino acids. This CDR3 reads CASSLEGGLNTEAFF. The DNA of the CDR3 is TGTGCCAGCAGCTTGGAGGGGGGATTGAACACTGAAGCTTTCTTT.

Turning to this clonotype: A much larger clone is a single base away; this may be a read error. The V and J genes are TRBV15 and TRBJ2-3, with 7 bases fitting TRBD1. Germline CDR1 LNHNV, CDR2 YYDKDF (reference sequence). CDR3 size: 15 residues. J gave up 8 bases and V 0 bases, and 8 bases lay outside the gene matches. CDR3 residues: CATSRDRAGGGTQYF. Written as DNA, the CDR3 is TGTGCCACCAGCAGAGATCGGGCAGGGGGTGGTACGCAGTATTTT. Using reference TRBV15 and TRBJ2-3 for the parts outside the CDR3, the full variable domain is DAMVIQNPRYQVTQFGKPVTLSCSQTLNHNVMYWYQQKSSQAPKLLFHYYDKDFNNEADTPDNFQSRRPNTSFCFLDIRSPGLGDTAMYLCATSRDRAGGGTQYFGPGTRLTVL.

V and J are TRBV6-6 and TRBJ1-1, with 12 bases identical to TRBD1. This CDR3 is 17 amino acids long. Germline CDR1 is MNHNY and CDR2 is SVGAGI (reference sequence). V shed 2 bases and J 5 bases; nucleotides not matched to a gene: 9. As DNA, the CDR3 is TGTGCCAGCAGTTACCGAAGGGGGACAGGGGGCAATACTGAAGCTTTCTTT. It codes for CASSYRRGTGGNTEAFF.

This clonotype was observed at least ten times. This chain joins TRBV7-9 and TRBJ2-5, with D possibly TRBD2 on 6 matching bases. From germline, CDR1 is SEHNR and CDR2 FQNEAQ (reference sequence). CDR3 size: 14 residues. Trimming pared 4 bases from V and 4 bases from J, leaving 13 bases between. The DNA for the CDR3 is TGTGCCAGCAGCTCCCTTGGGGGAGGAGAGACCCAGTACTTC. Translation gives CASSSLGGGETQYF. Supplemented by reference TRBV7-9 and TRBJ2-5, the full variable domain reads DTGVSQNPRHKITKRGQNVTFRCDPISEHNRLYWYRQTLGQGPEFLTYFQNEAQLEKSRLLSDRFSAERPKGSFSTLEIQRTEQGDSAMYLCASSSLGGGETQYFGPGTRLLVL.

The DNA of the CDR3 is TGTGCCAGCAGACAGCCAGGGGGCCTTGATACGCAGTATTTT. It is translated as CASRQPGGLDTQYF. The chain couples TRBV7-2 to TRBJ2-3; TRBD1 matches 8 bases. Per the germline V gene, CDR1 is SGHTA and CDR2 is FQGNSA. V dropped 6 bases and J dropped 6; count of bases not matched to a gene: 8. The CDR3 has 14 residues.

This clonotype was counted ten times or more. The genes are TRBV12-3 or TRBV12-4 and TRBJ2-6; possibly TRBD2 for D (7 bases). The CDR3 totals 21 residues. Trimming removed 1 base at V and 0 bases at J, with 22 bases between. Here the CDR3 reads CASSLERKGGTPSSGANVLTF. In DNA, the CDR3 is TGTGCCAGCAGTTTAGAGAGGAAGGGGGGGACTCCTAGCTCTGGGGCCAACGTCCTGACTTTC.

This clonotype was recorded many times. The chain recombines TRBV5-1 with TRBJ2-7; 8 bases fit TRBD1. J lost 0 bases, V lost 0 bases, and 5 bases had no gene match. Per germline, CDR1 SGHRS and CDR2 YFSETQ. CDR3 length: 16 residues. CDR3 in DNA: TGCGCCAGCAGCTTGGTAAGGGGGACAGGCTCCTACGAGCAGTACTTC. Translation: CASSLVRGTGSYEQYF.

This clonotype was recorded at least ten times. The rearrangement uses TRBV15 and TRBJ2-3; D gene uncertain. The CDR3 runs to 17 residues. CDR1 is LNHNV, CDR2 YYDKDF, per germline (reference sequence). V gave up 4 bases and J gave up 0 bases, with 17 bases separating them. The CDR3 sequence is CATSTPLRSTSTDTQYF. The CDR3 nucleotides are TGTGCCACCAGCACCCCTCTGAGGAGCACTAGCACAGATACGCAGTATTTT.

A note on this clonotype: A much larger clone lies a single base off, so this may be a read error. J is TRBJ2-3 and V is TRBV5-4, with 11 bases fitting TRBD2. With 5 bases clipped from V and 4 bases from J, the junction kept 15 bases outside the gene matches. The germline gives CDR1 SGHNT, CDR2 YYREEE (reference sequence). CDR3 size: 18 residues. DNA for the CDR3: TGTGCCAGCAGGTTTCTCCTGACTAGCGGGGCTAATTCAGATACGCAGTATTTT. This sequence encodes CASRFLLTSGANSDTQYF.

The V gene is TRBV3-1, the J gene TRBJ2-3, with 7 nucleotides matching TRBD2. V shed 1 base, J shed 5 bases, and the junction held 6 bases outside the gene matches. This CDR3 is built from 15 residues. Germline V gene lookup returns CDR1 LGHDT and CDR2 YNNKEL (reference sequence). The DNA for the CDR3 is TGTGCCAGCAGCCAAGGTGGGAGGGCCGGAGATACGCAGTATTTT. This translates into CASSQGGRAGDTQYF.

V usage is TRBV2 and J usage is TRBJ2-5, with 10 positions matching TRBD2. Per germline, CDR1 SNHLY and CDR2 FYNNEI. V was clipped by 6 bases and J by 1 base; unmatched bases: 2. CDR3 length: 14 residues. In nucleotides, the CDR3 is TGTGCCAGCAGGGGGACTAGCGTCCAAGAGACCCAGTACTTC. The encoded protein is CASRGTSVQETQYF.

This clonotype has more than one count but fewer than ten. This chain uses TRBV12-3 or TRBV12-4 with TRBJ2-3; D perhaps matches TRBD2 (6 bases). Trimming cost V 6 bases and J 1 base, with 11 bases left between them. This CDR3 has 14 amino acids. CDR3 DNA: TGTGCCAGCAGGCGGCCGGGGGGCACAGATACGCAGTATTTT. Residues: CASRRPGGTDTQYF.

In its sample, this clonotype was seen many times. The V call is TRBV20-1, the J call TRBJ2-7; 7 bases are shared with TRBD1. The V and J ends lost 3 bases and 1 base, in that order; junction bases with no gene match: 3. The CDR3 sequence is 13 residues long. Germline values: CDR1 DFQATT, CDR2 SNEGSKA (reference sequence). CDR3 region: CSARQGVSYEQYF. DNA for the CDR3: TGCAGTGCTAGGCAGGGGGTATCCTACGAGCAGTACTTC.

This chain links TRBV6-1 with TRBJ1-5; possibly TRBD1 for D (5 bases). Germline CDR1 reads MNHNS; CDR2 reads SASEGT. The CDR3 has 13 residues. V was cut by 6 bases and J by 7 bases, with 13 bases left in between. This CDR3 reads CASRSTWGQPQHF. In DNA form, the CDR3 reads TGTGCCAGCAGGTCCACTTGGGGCCAGCCCCAGCATTTT.

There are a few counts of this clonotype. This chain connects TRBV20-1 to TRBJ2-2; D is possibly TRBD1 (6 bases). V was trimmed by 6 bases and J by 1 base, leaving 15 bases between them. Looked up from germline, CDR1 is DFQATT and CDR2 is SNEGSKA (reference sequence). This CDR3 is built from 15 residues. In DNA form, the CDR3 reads TGCAGTGCCCGAGGAGGACAGCGGAACACCGGGGAGCTGTTTTTT. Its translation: CSARGGQRNTGELFF.

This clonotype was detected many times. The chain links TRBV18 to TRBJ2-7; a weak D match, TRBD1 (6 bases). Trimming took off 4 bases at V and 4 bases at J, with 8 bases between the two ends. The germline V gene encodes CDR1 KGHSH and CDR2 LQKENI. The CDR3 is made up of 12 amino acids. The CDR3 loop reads CASSQQGYEQYF. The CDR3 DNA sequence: TGTGCCAGCTCACAACAGGGATACGAGCAGTACTTC.